This TCR beta chain comes out of a study of T cells in Graves' hyperthyroidism and ophthalmopathy (dated by TCRdb to the late 2010s). Study-wide context: Peripheral blood samples were taken at initial diagnosis, before any treatment was given. An independent validation cohort of fewer than 20 hyperthyroidism patients and 15 or so patients who later progressed to ophthalmopathy tested prospective prediction of ophthalmopathy. A discovery cohort of approximately 97 patients, 43 with Graves' ophthalmopathy and roughly 59 with stable Graves' hyperthyroidism, was used to find distinguishing TCR V-J signatures. After blood sampling, hyperthyroidism patients were treated with methimazole at a starting dose of 30 mg daily, and ophthalmopathy patients were treated with high-dose intravenous methylprednisolone. In addition, the study compared T-cell repertoires in thyroid tissue and in blood from a handful of Graves' hyperthyroidism patients. The roughly 91 discovery patients were randomly split 7:3 into training and test sets. According to the paper, TCR Vbeta CDR3 sequencing was carried out on over 130 peripheral blood samples, which came from fewer than 50 ophthalmopathy, around 74 hyperthyroidism and approximately 17 progressor patients.

CDR1 LNHNV and CDR2 YYDKDF are derived from the germline V gene (reference sequence). CDR3 length: 13 amino acids, cysteine to phenylalanine. The only DNA kept is the CDR3, 39 bases in frame from the first base. On this clonotype: Its antigen has not been determined. At one end the junction does not follow the germline gene, possibly because of a read error.

A patient counted as having stable Graves' hyperthyroidism if no progression to ophthalmopathy occurred over 18 months of follow-up. The hyperthyroidism patients were between 18 and 65 years old and newly diagnosed, with a disease duration of less than 2 months. Any patient with an uncontrolled infection, another autoimmune disease, pregnancy or lactation was excluded. Diagnoses were established on the basis of clinical symptoms, serum thyroxine and TRAb, thyroid ultrasound, and orbital computed tomography. Ficoll-Paque density gradient centrifugation was used to isolate PBMCs from approximately 11 ml of fresh peripheral blood. Total RNA was extracted with Trizol reagent, and quality was checked on an Agilent 2100 Bioanalyzer. On the study overall, not on this receptor specifically: A model built on a 13 V-J signature distinguished ophthalmopathy from stable hyperthyroidism, reaching roughly 88% sensitivity and under 84% specificity in cross-validation and 80%/75% in testing. In validation, the model predicted progression to ophthalmopathy with about 71% sensitivity and 72.22% specificity, a median of roughly seven months before onset. Most expanded thyroid clonotypes (frequency above 0.001) were also detected in blood, suggesting blood repertoires may reflect thyroid immune responses. Sample size was not statistically predetermined, and blinding of investigators to group allocation was not performed.

The TCR beta CDR3 regions were amplified from RNA transcripts. For the first round of RT-PCR on the TCR CDR3, the HTBI primer set was used together with the Qiagen OneStep RT-PCR kit. The libraries were constructed in a second round of multiplex PCR and then size-selected and purified. Sequencing of the libraries was done on an Illumina HiSeq2000 using paired-end 100 bp reads. The source study handled its data this way. SOAPnuke was used to process the raw data, with reads discarded if the reads contained adapters or uncalled bases, had a mean Phred below 15, or lacked an exact constant-primer or identifier match. COPE v1.2.5 was used to merge the high-quality paired reads, and each unique nucleotide sequence was defined as a clonotype. MiTCR v1.1 was used to align clonotypes to the IMGT TRBV, TRBD and TRBJ reference segments. Only V-J combinations with frequency above 0.0001, covering roughly 99% of repertoires, were analysed. A TCS score was defined as the ratio between F50 (clonal expansion) and ExV (chaos), using BLOSUM62-based TCRdist between CDR3 peptides within each V-J. Welch's t-statistics and random forest reduced approximately 520 V-J features to roughly 13, which were used in a naive Bayes classifier (R e1071). The raw public reads went through TCRdb reprocessing: fastp at Q25, MiXCR clone calling, in-frame beta chains kept. Duplicate CDR3 protein sequences are folded into a single record with the most common DNA and genes. TCRdb, not the original authors, processed these V and J calls. The sample contains roughly 740,000 distinct CDR3 sequences, about a sixth of them found a single time. Approximately 8% of the sample belongs to the ten largest clones.

The clonotype was recovered from a man aged 18 to 35 with Graves' hyperthyroidism. The receptor chain draws on TRBV15 and TRBJ2-7, with 7 bases aligning to TRBD2. Sequencing was performed on blood. The DNA is as follows: TGTGCCACCAGCAAGCGGGGACGAGAAAAGCAGCACTTC. The resulting protein is CATSKRGREKQHF.